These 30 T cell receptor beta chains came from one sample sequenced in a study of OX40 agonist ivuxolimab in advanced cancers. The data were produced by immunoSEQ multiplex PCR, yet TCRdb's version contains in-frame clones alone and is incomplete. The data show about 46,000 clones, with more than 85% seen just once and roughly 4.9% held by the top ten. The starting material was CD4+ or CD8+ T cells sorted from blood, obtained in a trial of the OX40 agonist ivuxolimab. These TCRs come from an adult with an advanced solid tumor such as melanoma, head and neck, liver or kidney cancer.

The CDR3: CASSPSYNEQFF. CDR3 nucleotides: TGTGCCAGCAGTCCCTCCTACAATGAGCAGTTCTTC. The chain uses TRBV2 and TRBJ2-1; D uncertain. The CDR3 has 12 residues. The germline CDR1 and CDR2 sequences are SNHLY and FYNNEI. V lost 5 bases and J 0 bases, leaving 2 bases between the germline ends. The full variable domain, completed using reference TRBV2 and TRBJ2-1, is EPEVTQTPSHQVTQMGQEVILRCVPISNHLYFYWYRQILGQKVEFLVSFYNNEISEKSEIFDDQFSVERPDGSNFTLKIRSTKLEDSAMYFCASSPSYNEQFFGPGTRLTVL.

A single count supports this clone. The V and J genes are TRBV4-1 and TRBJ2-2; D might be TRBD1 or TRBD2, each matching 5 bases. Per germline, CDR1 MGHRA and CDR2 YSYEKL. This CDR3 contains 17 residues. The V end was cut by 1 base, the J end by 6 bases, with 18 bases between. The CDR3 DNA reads TGCGCCAGCAGCCAAGTCACTATCGTGTTGGGGGCCGGGGAGCTGTTTTTT. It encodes CASSQVTIVLGAGELFF.

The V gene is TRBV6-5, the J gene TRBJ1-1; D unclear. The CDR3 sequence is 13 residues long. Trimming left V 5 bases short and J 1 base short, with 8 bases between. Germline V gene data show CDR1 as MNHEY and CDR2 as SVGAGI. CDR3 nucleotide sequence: TGTGCCAGCAGTCTCTCTCCGAACACTGAAGCTTTCTTT. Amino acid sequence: CASSLSPNTEAFF.

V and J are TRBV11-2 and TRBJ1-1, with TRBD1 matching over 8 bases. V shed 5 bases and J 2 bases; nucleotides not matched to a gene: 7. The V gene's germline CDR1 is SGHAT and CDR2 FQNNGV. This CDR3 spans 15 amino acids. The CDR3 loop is CASSPGTGGNTEAFF. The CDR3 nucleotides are TGTGCCAGCAGCCCTGGGACAGGAGGAAACACTGAAGCTTTCTTT.

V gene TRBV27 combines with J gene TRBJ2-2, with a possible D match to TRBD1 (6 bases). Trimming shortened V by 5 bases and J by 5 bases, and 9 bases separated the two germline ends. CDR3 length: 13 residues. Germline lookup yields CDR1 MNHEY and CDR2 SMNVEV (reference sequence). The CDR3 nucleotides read TGTGCCAGCAGTCTGAGGGGGACCGGGGAGCTGTTTTTT. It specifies CASSLRGTGELFF.

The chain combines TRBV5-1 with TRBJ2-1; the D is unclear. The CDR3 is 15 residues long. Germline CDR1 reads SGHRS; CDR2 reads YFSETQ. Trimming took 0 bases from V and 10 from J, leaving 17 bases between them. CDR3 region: CASSLAGYLLREQFF. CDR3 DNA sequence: TGCGCCAGCAGCTTGGCTGGGTACCTCCTAAGAGAGCAGTTCTTC.

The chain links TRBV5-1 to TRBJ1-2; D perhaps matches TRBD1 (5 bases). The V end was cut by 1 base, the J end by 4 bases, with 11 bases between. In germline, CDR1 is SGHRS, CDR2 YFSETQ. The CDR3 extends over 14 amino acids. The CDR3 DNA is TGCGCCAGCAGCTTGAAGACAGCAGGCTATGGCTACACCTTC. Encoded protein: CASSLKTAGYGYTF.

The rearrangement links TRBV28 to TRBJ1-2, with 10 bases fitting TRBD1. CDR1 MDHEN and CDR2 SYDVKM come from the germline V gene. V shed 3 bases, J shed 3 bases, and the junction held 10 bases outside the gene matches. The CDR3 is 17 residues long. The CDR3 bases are TGTGCCAGCAGTTTGGTGACAGGGGGCGCGTCGTACTATGGCTACACCTTC. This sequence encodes CASSLVTGGASYYGYTF.

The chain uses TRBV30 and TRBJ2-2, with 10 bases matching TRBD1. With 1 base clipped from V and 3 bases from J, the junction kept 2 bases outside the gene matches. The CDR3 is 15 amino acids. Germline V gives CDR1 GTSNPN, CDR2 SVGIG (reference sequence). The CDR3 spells CAWSGQGADTGELFF. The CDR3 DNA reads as TGTGCCTGGAGTGGACAGGGGGCGGACACCGGGGAGCTGTTTTTT.

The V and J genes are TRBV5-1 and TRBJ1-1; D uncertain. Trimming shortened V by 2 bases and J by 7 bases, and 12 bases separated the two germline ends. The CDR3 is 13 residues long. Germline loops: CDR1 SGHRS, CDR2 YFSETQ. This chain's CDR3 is CASSLSGAFEAFF. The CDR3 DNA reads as TGCGCCAGCAGCTTATCCGGAGCATTTGAAGCTTTCTTT.

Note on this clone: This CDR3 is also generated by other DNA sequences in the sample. The CDR3 DNA reads as TGCGCCAGCAGCTTACTAGGTACGAACACCGGGGAGCTGTTTTTT. Its protein is CASSLLGTNTGELFF. This chain uses TRBV5-1 with TRBJ2-2; tentative D call: TRBD2 (5 bases). V was clipped by 2 bases and J by 0 bases, with 8 bases between them. Germline V lookup: CDR1 SGHRS, CDR2 YFSETQ. This CDR3 contains 15 residues. The entire variable domain, with the rest obtained from reference TRBV5-1 and TRBJ2-2, is as follows: KAGVTQTPRYLIKTRGQQVTLSCSPISGHRSVSWYQQTPGQGLQFLFEYFSETQRNKGNFPGRFSGRQFSNSRSEMNVSTLELGDSALYLCASSLLGTNTGELFFGEGSRLTVL.

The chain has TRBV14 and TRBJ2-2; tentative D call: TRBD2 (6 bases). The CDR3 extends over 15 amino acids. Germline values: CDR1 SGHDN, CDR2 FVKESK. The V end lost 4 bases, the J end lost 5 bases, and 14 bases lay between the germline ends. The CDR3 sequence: CASSPGTSYTGELFF. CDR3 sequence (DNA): TGTGCCAGCAGCCCTGGGACTTCCTATACCGGGGAGCTGTTTTTT.

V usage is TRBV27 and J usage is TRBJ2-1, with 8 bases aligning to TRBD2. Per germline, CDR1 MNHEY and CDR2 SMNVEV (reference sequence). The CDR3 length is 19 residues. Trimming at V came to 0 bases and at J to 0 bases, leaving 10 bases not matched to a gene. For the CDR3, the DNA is TGTGCCAGCAGTTTATCACCGACTAGCGACCTGAGCTCCTACAATGAGCAGTTCTTC. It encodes CASSLSPTSDLSSYNEQFF.

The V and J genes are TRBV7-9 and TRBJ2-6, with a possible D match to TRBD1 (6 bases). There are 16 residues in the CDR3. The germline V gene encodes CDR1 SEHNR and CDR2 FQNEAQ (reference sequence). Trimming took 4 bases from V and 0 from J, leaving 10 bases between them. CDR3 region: CASSWTVNSGANVLTF. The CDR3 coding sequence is TGTGCCAGCAGCTGGACAGTTAACTCTGGGGCCAACGTCCTGACTTTC.

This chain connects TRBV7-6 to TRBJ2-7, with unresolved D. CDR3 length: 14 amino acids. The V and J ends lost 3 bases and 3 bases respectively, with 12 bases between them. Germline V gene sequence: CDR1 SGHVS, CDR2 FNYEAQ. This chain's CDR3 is CASSLSTGNYEQYF. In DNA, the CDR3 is TGTGCCAGCAGCTTGTCAACTGGAAACTACGAGCAGTACTTC.

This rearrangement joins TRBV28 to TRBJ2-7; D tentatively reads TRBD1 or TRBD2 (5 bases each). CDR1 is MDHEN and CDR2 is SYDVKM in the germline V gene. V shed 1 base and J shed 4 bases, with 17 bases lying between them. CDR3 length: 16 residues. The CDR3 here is CASSLYHRDEGYEQYV. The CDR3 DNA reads TGTGCCAGCAGTTTATACCACCGGGACGAGGGTTACGAGCAGTACGTC.

Written as DNA, the CDR3 is TGTGCCACCAGCAGAGGTGGAGACGAAGAGACCCAGTACTTC. Amino acid sequence: CATSRGGDEETQYF. The genes are TRBV15 and TRBJ2-5, with unresolved D. The CDR3 has 14 amino acids. V gave up 1 base and J gave up 3 bases, with 9 bases separating them. Germline values: CDR1 LNHNV, CDR2 YYDKDF (reference sequence).

CDR3 nucleotide sequence: TGTGCCTGGGGCACAGGGGCGTACGAGCAGTACTTC. It translates to CAWGTGAYEQYF. The genes are TRBV30 and TRBJ2-7; 7 bases agree with TRBD1. The trim removed 5 bases at V and 4 bases at J, leaving 5 bases unmatched. The CDR3 has 12 amino acids. Per germline, CDR1 GTSNPN and CDR2 SVGIG (reference sequence).

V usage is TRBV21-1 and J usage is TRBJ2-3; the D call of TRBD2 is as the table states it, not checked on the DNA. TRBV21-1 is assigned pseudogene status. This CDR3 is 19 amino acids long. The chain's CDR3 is CASSKGRGYEGPRTDTQYF. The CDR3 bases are TGTGCCAGCAGCAAAGGTAGAGGTTATGAGGGCCCTCGCACAGATACGCAGTATTTT.

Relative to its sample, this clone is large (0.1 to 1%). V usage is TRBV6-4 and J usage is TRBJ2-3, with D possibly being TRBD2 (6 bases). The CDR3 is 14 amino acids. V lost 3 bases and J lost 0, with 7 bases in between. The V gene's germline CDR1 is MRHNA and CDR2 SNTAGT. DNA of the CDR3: TGTGCCAGCAGTGAGGGGACTAGCACAGATACGCAGTATTTT. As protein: CASSEGTSTDTQYF.

CDR3: CASSQELGGRTGASYEQYF. In DNA, the CDR3 is TGTGCCAGCAGCCAAGAATTGGGGGGTCGGACAGGGGCGTCCTACGAGCAGTACTTC. The chain links TRBV4-2 to TRBJ2-7, with TRBD1 matching over 9 bases. Germline assignment: CDR1 LGHNA and CDR2 YNFKEQ. The CDR3 length is 19 residues. The J segment lost 1 base and the V segment lost 0 bases, leaving 13 bases of the junction unmatched.

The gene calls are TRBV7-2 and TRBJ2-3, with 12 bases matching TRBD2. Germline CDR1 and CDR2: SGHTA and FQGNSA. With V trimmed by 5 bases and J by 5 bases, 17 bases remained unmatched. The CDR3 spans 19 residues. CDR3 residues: CASSPHASLAGGPGDTQYF. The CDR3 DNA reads TGTGCCAGCAGCCCACACGCCTCGCTAGCGGGAGGGCCGGGAGATACGCAGTATTTT.

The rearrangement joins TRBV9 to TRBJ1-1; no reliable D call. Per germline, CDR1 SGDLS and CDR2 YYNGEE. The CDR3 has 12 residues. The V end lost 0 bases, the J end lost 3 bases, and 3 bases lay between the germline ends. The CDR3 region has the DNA TGTGCCAGCAGCGTAGCGGACACTGAAGCTTTCTTT. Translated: CASSVADTEAFF.

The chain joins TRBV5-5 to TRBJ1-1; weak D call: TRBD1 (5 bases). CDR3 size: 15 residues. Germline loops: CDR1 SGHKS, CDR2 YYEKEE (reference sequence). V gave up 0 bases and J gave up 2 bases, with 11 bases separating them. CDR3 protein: CASSLVGTANTEAFF. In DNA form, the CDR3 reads TGTGCCAGCAGCTTGGTCGGGACGGCAAACACTGAAGCTTTCTTT. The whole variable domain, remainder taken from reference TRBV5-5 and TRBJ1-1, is DAGVTQSPTHLIKTRGQQVTLRCSPISGHKSVSWYQQVLGQGPQFIFQYYEKEERGRGNFPDRFSARQFPNYSSELNVNALLLGDSALYLCASSLVGTANTEAFFGQGTRLTVV.

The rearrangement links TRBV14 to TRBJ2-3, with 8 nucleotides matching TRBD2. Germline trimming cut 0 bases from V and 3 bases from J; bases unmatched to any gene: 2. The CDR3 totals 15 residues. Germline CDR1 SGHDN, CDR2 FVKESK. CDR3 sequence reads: CASSQDRGRTDTQYF. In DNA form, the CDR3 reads TGTGCCAGCAGCCAAGATCGCGGGAGGACAGATACGCAGTATTTT. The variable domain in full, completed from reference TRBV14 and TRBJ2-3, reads EAGVTQFPSHSVIEKGQTVTLRCDPISGHDNLYWYRRVMGKEIKFLLHFVKESKQDESGMPNNRFLAERTGGTYSTLKVQPAELEDSGVYFCASSQDRGRTDTQYFGPGTRLTVL.

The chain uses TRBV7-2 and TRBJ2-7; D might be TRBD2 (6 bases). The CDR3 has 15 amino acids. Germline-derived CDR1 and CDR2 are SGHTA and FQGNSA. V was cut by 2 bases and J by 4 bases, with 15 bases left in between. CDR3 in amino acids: CASSLFSPGEYEQYV. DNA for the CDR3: TGTGCCAGCAGCTTATTTAGTCCGGGAGAATACGAGCAGTACGTC.

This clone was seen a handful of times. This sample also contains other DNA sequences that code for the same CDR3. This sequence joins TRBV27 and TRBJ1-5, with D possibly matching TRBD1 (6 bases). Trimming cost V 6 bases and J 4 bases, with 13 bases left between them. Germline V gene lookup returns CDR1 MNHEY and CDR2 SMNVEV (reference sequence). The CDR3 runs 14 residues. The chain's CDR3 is CASRKGGPNQPQHF. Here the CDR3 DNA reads TGTGCCAGCAGAAAGGGGGGGCCAAATCAGCCCCAGCATTTT.

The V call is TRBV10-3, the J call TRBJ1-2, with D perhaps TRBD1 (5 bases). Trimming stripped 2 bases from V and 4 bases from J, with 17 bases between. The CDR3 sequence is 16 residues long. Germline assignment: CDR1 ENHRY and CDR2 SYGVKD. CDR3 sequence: CAISEPPKGAGYGYTF. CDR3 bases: TGTGCCATCAGTGAGCCTCCAAAAGGGGCGGGCTATGGCTACACCTTC.

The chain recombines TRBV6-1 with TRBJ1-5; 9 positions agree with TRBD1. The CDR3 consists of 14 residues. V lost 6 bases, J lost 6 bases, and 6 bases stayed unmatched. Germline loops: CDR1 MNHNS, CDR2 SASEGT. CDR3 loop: CASRETGGPQPQHF. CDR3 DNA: TGTGCCAGCAGAGAGACAGGGGGACCTCAGCCCCAGCATTTT.

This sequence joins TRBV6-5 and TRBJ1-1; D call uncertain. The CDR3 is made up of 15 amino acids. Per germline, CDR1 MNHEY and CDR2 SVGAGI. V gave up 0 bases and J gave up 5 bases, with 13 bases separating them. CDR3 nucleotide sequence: TGTGCCAGCAGTTACTCGATTACCGGGGAAACTGAAGCTTTCTTT. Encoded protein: CASSYSITGETEAFF.